What follows describes a single T cell receptor beta chain. The table came from immunoSEQ multiplex PCR; TCRdb's copy has only in-frame clones and leaves some out. The data contain roughly 260,000 clones, 80% to 90% of them singletons. The length of the CDR3 is 14 residues. Germline V gene data show CDR1 as MNHEY and CDR2 as SVGAGI. V gave up 9 bases and J gave up 2 bases, with 14 bases separating them. This entry is derived from a study of blood T cell repertoires in COVID-19. Turning to the study itself: Acute-phase and convalescent COVID-19 samples originated in the United States, Italy and Spain.

This chain connects TRBV6-5 to TRBJ1-3; a weak D match, TRBD1 (5 bases). The clonotype comes from a woman aged 40 to 55 who had been exposed to COVID-19. The material sequenced was PBMCs or T cells enriched from blood (not recorded which). CDR3 coding DNA: TGTGCCAGTCGACCGGGGGGAACTGGAAACACCATATATTTT. It encodes CASRPGGTGNTIYF.